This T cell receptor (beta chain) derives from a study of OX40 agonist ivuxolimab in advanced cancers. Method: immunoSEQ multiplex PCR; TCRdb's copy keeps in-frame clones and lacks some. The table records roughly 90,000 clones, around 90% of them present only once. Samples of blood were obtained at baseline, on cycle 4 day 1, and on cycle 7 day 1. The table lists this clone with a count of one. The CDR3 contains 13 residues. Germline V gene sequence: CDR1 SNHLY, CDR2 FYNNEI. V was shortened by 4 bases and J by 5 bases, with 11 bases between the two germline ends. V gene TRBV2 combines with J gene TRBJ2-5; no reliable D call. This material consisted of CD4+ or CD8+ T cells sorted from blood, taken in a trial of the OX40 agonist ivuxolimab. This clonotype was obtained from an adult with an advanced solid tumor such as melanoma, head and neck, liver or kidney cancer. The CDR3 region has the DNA TGTGCCAGCAGTGCGGGCCGCCGGGAGACCCAGTACTTC. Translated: CASSAGRRETQYF.